This is a list of T cell receptor beta chains from one sample in a study of T-cell reconstitution after alpha-beta-depleted transplantation in children. TCRdb analysed the PCR reads with MiXCR anew, one entry per CDR3 protein. The table lists 800,000 to 1,000,000 distinct CDR3 sequences, around 30% of them singletons. The starting material was PBMCs, mostly from graft donor cells, obtained 360 days after TCRalphabeta/CD19-depleted stem cell transplant. All receptors come from a boy under two years old who had a stem cell transplant for SCID, so the T cells may come from the graft donor. Both conserved end residues are part of each CDR3. D genes are given only for firm matches. Expanded clones are given a class, and other clones once, few, many or no size at all.

clone size: .
D gene: .
J gene: TRBJ1-4
V gene: TRBV18
CDR3 DNA: TGTGCCAGCTCACGGCTGACTGGGCGTAATGAAAAACTGTTTTTT
CDR3 protein: CASSRLTGRNEKLFF

clone size: .
D gene: .
J gene: TRBJ1-1
V gene: TRBV6-5
CDR3 DNA: TGTGCCAGCTGTTCGGGGAACACTGAAGCTTTCTTT
CDR3 protein: CASCSGNTEAFF

clone size: .
D gene: .
J gene: TRBJ2-5
V gene: TRBV12-3/TRBV12-4
CDR3 DNA: TGTGCCAGCAGTTTAGGGGTAACCGGGCCTCTGTCGCAGTACTTC
CDR3 protein: CASSLGVTGPLSQYF

clone size: .
D gene: .
J gene: TRBJ2-5
V gene: TRBV2
CDR3 DNA: TGTGCCAGCAGCCGAATTAATGGGGAGACCCAGTACTTC
CDR3 protein: CASSRINGETQYF

clone size: .
D gene: .
J gene: TRBJ2-2
V gene: TRBV5-1
CDR3 DNA: TGCGCCAGCCGCCCCAGGGAAGTCACCGGGGAGCTGTTTTTT
CDR3 protein: CASRPREVTGELFF

clone size: few
D gene: .
J gene: TRBJ2-7
V gene: TRBV7-9
CDR3 DNA: TGTGCCAGCAGCCCTCGGGGATCGGGGGAGCAGTACTTC
CDR3 protein: CASSPRGSGEQYF

clone size: .
D gene: .
J gene: TRBJ2-2
V gene: TRBV10-3
CDR3 DNA: TGTGCCATCAGTGAGTCACCCACCGGGGAGCTGTTTTTT
CDR3 protein: CAISESPTGELFF

clone size: .
D gene: .
J gene: TRBJ2-5
V gene: TRBV11-1
CDR3 DNA: TGTGCCAGCAGCCCTACCTCGACCTCCGGGACACTTAAAGAGACCCAGTACTTC
CDR3 protein: CASSPTSTSGTLKETQYF

clone size: once
D gene: .
J gene: TRBJ1-1
V gene: TRBV5-5
CDR3 DNA: TGTGCCAGCAACCCGACAGTGATGAACACTGAAGCTTTCTTT
CDR3 protein: CASNPTVMNTEAFF

clone size: .
D gene: .
J gene: TRBJ2-5
V gene: TRBV10-3
CDR3 DNA: TGTGCCATCATGTCAGGGGAGGGTATGATAGGAGAGACCCAGTACTTC
CDR3 protein: CAIMSGEGMIGETQYF

clone size: .
D gene: .
J gene: TRBJ2-3
V gene: TRBV5-1
CDR3 DNA: TGCGCCAGCAGCTTCACAGGGGGGGCTAGCACAGATACGCAGTATTTT
CDR3 protein: CASSFTGGASTDTQYF

clone size: .
D gene: .
J gene: TRBJ1-4
V gene: TRBV12-3/TRBV12-4
CDR3 DNA: TGTGCCAGCAGTTTAGTGGGGCACGGAACTAATGAAAAACTGTTTTTT
CDR3 protein: CASSLVGHGTNEKLFF

clone size: .
D gene: .
J gene: TRBJ1-1
V gene: TRBV28
CDR3 DNA: TGTGCCAGCAGTTTATTTGGGTCTGAAGCTTTCTTT
CDR3 protein: CASSLFGSEAFF

clone size: few
D gene: TRBD1
J gene: TRBJ2-2
V gene: TRBV15
CDR3 DNA: TGTGCCACCAGCAGGGATTTCCGGGACAGGGGCCCTAACACCGGGGAGCTGTTTTTT
CDR3 protein: CATSRDFRDRGPNTGELFF

clone size: few
D gene: TRBD2
J gene: TRBJ2-2
V gene: TRBV7-8
CDR3 DNA: TGTGCCAGCAGCTTCGGGACTAGCGGGGCTACCGGGGAGCTGTTTTTT
CDR3 protein: CASSFGTSGATGELFF

clone size: .
D gene: .
J gene: TRBJ1-3
V gene: TRBV3-1
CDR3 DNA: TGTGCCAGCAGCCAAGGCCGGGGGGCGGTTGGAAACACCATATATTTT
CDR3 protein: CASSQGRGAVGNTIYF

clone size: many
D gene: .
J gene: TRBJ2-5
V gene: TRBV12-3/TRBV12-4
CDR3 DNA: TGTGCCAGCAGCACGCAGGGAGAGACCCAGTACTTC
CDR3 protein: CASSTQGETQYF

clone size: .
D gene: TRBD1
J gene: TRBJ2-6
V gene: TRBV5-5
CDR3 DNA: TGTGCCAGCAGCTTCAGGGGGACCAACGTCCTGACTTTC
CDR3 protein: CASSFRGTNVLTF

clone size: .
D gene: TRBD2
J gene: TRBJ2-5
V gene: TRBV20-1
CDR3 DNA: TGCAGTGCTAGGGTCCCCGGGGGGGCAGTAGTAGAGACCCAGTACTTC
CDR3 protein: CSARVPGGAVVETQYF

clone size: .
D gene: .
J gene: TRBJ2-1
V gene: TRBV5-1
CDR3 DNA: TGCGCCAGCAGCTTGGCCACAGGGCGTGGTGAGCAGTTCTTC
CDR3 protein: CASSLATGRGEQFF

clone size: .
D gene: TRBD2
J gene: TRBJ2-5
V gene: TRBV4-1
CDR3 DNA: TGCGCCAGCAGCCAAGTCCTCCCTAGCGGGGGAGAGACCCAGTACTTC
CDR3 protein: CASSQVLPSGGETQYF

clone size: many
D gene: .
J gene: TRBJ1-3
V gene: TRBV4-3
CDR3 DNA: TGCGCCAGCAGCCGGGAGTGGACGGAAAGCTCTGGAAACACCATATATTTT
CDR3 protein: CASSREWTESSGNTIYF

clone size: once
D gene: TRBD2
J gene: TRBJ2-5
V gene: TRBV7-2
CDR3 DNA: TGTGCCAGCAGCTCCCTAGCGGGGATTCGTGAGACCCAGTACTTC
CDR3 protein: CASSSLAGIRETQYF

clone size: .
D gene: TRBD2
J gene: TRBJ2-5
V gene: TRBV12-3/TRBV12-4
CDR3 DNA: TGTGCCAGCAGAGCTACTAGCGGGGGGCCCCAGGAGACCCAGTACTTC
CDR3 protein: CASRATSGGPQETQYF

clone size: few
D gene: TRBD1
J gene: TRBJ2-7
V gene: TRBV6-1
CDR3 DNA: TGTGCCAGCAGTCCCACAGGGGAGACCTCCTACCACGAGCAGTACTTC
CDR3 protein: CASSPTGETSYHEQYF

clone size: once
D gene: .
J gene: TRBJ2-3
V gene: TRBV20-1
CDR3 DNA: TGCAGTGCTATGGGGTCGGGCGGTACGCAGTATTTT
CDR3 protein: CSAMGSGGTQYF

clone size: .
D gene: .
J gene: TRBJ1-4
V gene: TRBV29-1
CDR3 DNA: TGCAGCGTTTGGGCTAATGAAAAACTGTTTTTT
CDR3 protein: CSVWANEKLFF

clone size: many
D gene: .
J gene: TRBJ2-3
V gene: TRBV29-1
CDR3 DNA: TGCAGCGTTGTACTCTCTAGCACAGATACGCAGTATTTT
CDR3 protein: CSVVLSSTDTQYF

clone size: .
D gene: .
J gene: TRBJ2-3
V gene: TRBV5-1
CDR3 DNA: TGCGCCAGCAGCTTGATTAGCCCACAGAACACAGATACGCAGTATTTT
CDR3 protein: CASSLISPQNTDTQYF

clone size: .
D gene: .
J gene: TRBJ1-5
V gene: TRBV5-1
CDR3 DNA: TGCGCCAGCAGCCCATACCCAGGGGAGCCCCAGCATTTT
CDR3 protein: CASSPYPGEPQHF

clone size: .
D gene: .
J gene: TRBJ2-7
V gene: TRBV10-3
CDR3 DNA: TGTGCCATCAGTGACAGAAACTACGAGCAGTACTTC
CDR3 protein: CAISDRNYEQYF

clone size: .
D gene: .
J gene: TRBJ1-4
V gene: TRBV4-3
CDR3 DNA: TGCGCCAGCAGCCAAGATGAAGGGGTTCTTGGAGAAAAACTGTTTTTT
CDR3 protein: CASSQDEGVLGEKLFF

clone size: few
D gene: TRBD1
J gene: TRBJ1-2
V gene: TRBV6-5
CDR3 DNA: TGTGCCAGCAGTTACGAGACAGGGGTTGGTGGCTACACCTTC
CDR3 protein: CASSYETGVGGYTF

clone size: .
D gene: TRBD1
J gene: TRBJ1-2
V gene: TRBV12-3/TRBV12-4
CDR3 DNA: TGTGCCAGCAGGGACAGGGACGACTATGGCTACACCTTC
CDR3 protein: CASRDRDDYGYTF

clone size: .
D gene: .
J gene: TRBJ2-3
V gene: TRBV14
CDR3 DNA: TGTGCCAGCAGCCAAGGAGGGCATCCGACGCAGTATTTT
CDR3 protein: CASSQGGHPTQYF

clone size: .
D gene: TRBD1
J gene: TRBJ2-3
V gene: TRBV12-3/TRBV12-4
CDR3 DNA: TGTGCCAGCAGGAACCCAGGGGGCCAAACGTATACGCAGTATTTT
CDR3 protein: CASRNPGGQTYTQYF

clone size: .
D gene: TRBD1
J gene: TRBJ1-1
V gene: TRBV4-1
CDR3 DNA: TGCGCCAGCAGCCCGTCAGGGGGTCGTAACACTGAAGCTTTCTTT
CDR3 protein: CASSPSGGRNTEAFF

clone size: few
D gene: TRBD2
J gene: TRBJ2-1
V gene: TRBV18
CDR3 DNA: TGTGCCAGCTCTGCACTAGCGGCCTGGGGTGAGCAGTTCTTC
CDR3 protein: CASSALAAWGEQFF

clone size: once
D gene: .
J gene: TRBJ2-7
V gene: TRBV20-1
CDR3 DNA: TGCAGTGCTAGGAGTTGGGGAGAGCAGTACTTC
CDR3 protein: CSARSWGEQYF

clone size: .
D gene: TRBD1
J gene: TRBJ2-1
V gene: TRBV12-3/TRBV12-4
CDR3 DNA: TGTGCCAGCAGGCGGACAGGGTCCGGCTACAATGAGCAGTTCTTC
CDR3 protein: CASRRTGSGYNEQFF

clone size: once
D gene: TRBD1
J gene: TRBJ1-1
V gene: TRBV6-5
CDR3 DNA: TGTGCCAGCAGTTACTCCGGGACAGGGGACGCTGAAGCTTTCTTT
CDR3 protein: CASSYSGTGDAEAFF